Following are 21 T cell receptor beta chains from one sample sequenced in a study of identical twins. MiXCR, run by TCRdb on the 5' RACE reads, gives a single entry per CDR3 protein. The sample comprises fewer than 650,000 distinct CDR3 sequences, under 8.5% of which are singletons, and around 1.6% rests with the top ten. Another study also made use of these data, one on yellow fever vaccine responses in identical twins.

The source material was PBMCs. The receptors here all came from a woman younger than 35 in good health.

The J gene is TRBJ2-2, the V gene TRBV11-1; 9 bases align to TRBD1. Germline-derived CDR1 and CDR2 are SGHAT and FQDESV (reference sequence). The V segment lost 5 bases and the J segment 0 bases; nucleotides outside the gene matches: 10. The CDR3 consists of 18 residues. Here the CDR3 reads CASSPRQGGSTNTGELFF. The CDR3 region has the DNA TGTGCCAGCAGCCCCCGACAGGGGGGCTCAACGAACACCGGGGAGCTGTTTTTT.

Points on this clonotype: One base away lies a much larger clone, so this may be a sequencing read error. The rearrangement joins TRBV12-3 or TRBV12-4 to TRBJ2-1, with D tentatively TRBD2 (6 bases). The CDR3 is 14 amino acids. Trimming stripped 3 bases from V and 5 bases from J, with 11 bases between. In nucleotides, the CDR3 is TGTGCCAGCAGTTTGCAGGAGCGGGACAATGAGCAGTTCTTC. Encoded protein: CASSLQERDNEQFF.

The chain recombines TRBV4-1 with TRBJ2-3, with D possibly matching TRBD1 (6 bases). The CDR3 is 17 amino acids. The V end was cut by 0 bases, the J end by 2 bases, with 15 bases between. Germline loops: CDR1 MGHRA, CDR2 YSYEKL. CDR3 loop: CASSQDPGATNTDTQYF. The CDR3 nucleotides are TGCGCCAGCAGCCAAGATCCAGGGGCAACAAACACAGATACGCAGTATTTT.

Many counts were recorded for this clonotype. The chain has TRBV28 and TRBJ2-7; 7 nucleotides match TRBD1. V was pared by 4 bases and J by 6 bases, with 12 bases of the junction left unmatched. The CDR3 spans 15 residues. Germline V gene data show CDR1 as MDHEN and CDR2 as SYDVKM. CDR3 in amino acids: CASSSSTGLLREQYF. CDR3 nucleotides: TGTGCCAGCAGTTCGTCGACAGGGCTGCTTCGCGAGCAGTACTTC.

This chain connects TRBV15 to TRBJ2-5; 11 nucleotides agree with TRBD1. This CDR3 spans 14 amino acids. V lost 5 bases and J lost 6; bases outside the gene matches: 5. The germline V gene has CDR1 LNHNV and CDR2 YYDKDF (reference sequence). Here the CDR3 reads CATSWGQGGQTQYF. CDR3 coding DNA: TGTGCCACCAGCTGGGGACAGGGGGGACAGACCCAGTACTTC. Combining the CDR3 with reference TRBV15 and TRBJ2-5 gives the whole variable domain DAMVIQNPRYQVTQFGKPVTLSCSQTLNHNVMYWYQQKSSQAPKLLFHYYDKDFNNEADTPDNFQSRRPNTSFCFLDIRSPGLGDTAMYLCATSWGQGGQTQYFGPGTRLLVL.

A remark on this clonotype: At one of its ends the junction is not consistent with the germline gene, which may arise from a read error. The CDR3 DNA reads TGTGCCACCCTAAATTCTCCAGATACGCAGTTTTTT. It encodes CATLNSPDTQFF. The chain links TRBV2 to TRBJ2-3; no clear D. The V gene's germline CDR1 is SNHLY and CDR2 FYNNEI. The CDR3 runs 12 residues.

This clonotype was seen only a few times. The chain recombines TRBV7-8 with TRBJ2-1; 16 bases are shared with TRBD2. The CDR3 totals 15 residues. The ends lost 5 bases at V and 8 bases at J; junction bases unmatched: 3. From germline, CDR1 is SGHVS and CDR2 FQNEAQ. CDR3 sequence: CASSRGTSGRDEQFF. The CDR3 DNA reads as TGTGCCAGCAGCCGAGGGACTAGCGGGAGGGATGAGCAGTTCTTC.

There are a few counts of this clonotype. The V and J genes are TRBV6-1 and TRBJ2-5; D call uncertain. This CDR3 contains 13 residues. Per the germline V gene, CDR1 is MNHNS and CDR2 is SASEGT. The V gene lost 6 bases and the J gene lost 3 bases, with 11 bases spanning the gap. The CDR3 DNA follows: TGTGCCAGCAGCCCCTGGGCGGAAGAGACCCAGTACTTC. Translating gives CASSPWAEETQYF.

This rearrangement joins TRBV6-5 to TRBJ2-1, with 7 positions matching TRBD2. The CDR3 has 18 amino acids. Germline CDR1 MNHEY, CDR2 SVGAGI. J gave up 3 bases and V 2 bases, and 13 bases lay outside the gene matches. CDR3 coding DNA: TGTGCCAGCAGTTACACCAGGGACTACCCGTTTGGCTACAATGAGCAGTTCTTC. Encoded protein: CASSYTRDYPFGYNEQFF.

The chain uses TRBV12-3 or TRBV12-4 and TRBJ2-7; perhaps TRBD2 as D (6 bases). This CDR3 spans 15 amino acids. The V and J ends lost 2 bases and 5 bases respectively, with 16 bases between them. In DNA, the CDR3 is TGTGCCAGCAGTTTACGGAGGTCCCGGAGGGACGAGCAGTACTTC. It codes for CASSLRRSRRDEQYF.

Ten or more counts support this clonotype. The CDR3 loop reads CASSYHTGTGGTGELFF. DNA of the CDR3: TGCGCCAGCAGCTACCACACCGGGACAGGCGGCACCGGGGAGCTGTTTTTT. The J gene is TRBJ2-2, the V gene TRBV5-1; TRBD1 matches 8 bases. The V gene's germline CDR1 is SGHRS and CDR2 YFSETQ. The length of the CDR3 is 17 residues. The junction had 11 bases not matched to a gene; V was cut back by 3 bases and J by 4 bases.

This clonotype was seen a handful of times. The CDR3: CASRLNLDGYTF. The CDR3 DNA sequence: TGTGCCAGCAGATTAAATTTGGATGGCTACACCTTC. The V and J genes are TRBV28 and TRBJ1-2, with D uncertain. Germline CDR1 and CDR2: MDHEN and SYDVKM. The CDR3 covers 12 residues. V was trimmed by 6 bases and J by 6 bases, leaving 11 bases between them.

This clonotype was seen only a few times. The J gene is TRBJ2-7, the V gene TRBV20-1, with a tentative D call TRBD2 (6 bases). The CDR3 extends over 16 amino acids. The germline V gene encodes CDR1 DFQATT and CDR2 SNEGSKA (reference sequence). V was cut by 2 bases and J by 5 bases, with 22 bases left in between. CDR3 protein: CSARPNPRTTPNEQYF. In DNA form, the CDR3 reads TGCAGTGCTAGACCGAACCCTCGGACTACCCCAAACGAGCAGTACTTC.

This clonotype was seen at least ten times. This chain joins TRBV4-1 and TRBJ2-5; D gene uncertain. The V end lost 0 bases, the J end lost 5 bases, and 13 bases lay between the germline ends. The germline V gene encodes CDR1 MGHRA and CDR2 YSYEKL. The CDR3 extends over 15 amino acids. The CDR3 coding sequence is TGCGCCAGCAGCCAAGACCGGAGCTCCGACGAGACCCAGTACTTC. This encodes CASSQDRSSDETQYF.

This clonotype was seen at least ten times. The V call is TRBV24-1, the J call TRBJ2-2; TRBD2 is a possible D gene (6 bases). Germline V gene data show CDR1 as KGHDR and CDR2 as SFDVKD. Trimming shortened V by 3 bases and J by 6 bases, and 10 bases separated the two germline ends. The CDR3 consists of 14 residues. The CDR3 sequence is CATSDRLVSGELFF. For the CDR3, the DNA is TGTGCCACCAGTGATCGACTAGTGTCCGGGGAGCTGTTTTTT.

The V call is TRBV20-1, the J call TRBJ2-3, with 9 bases fitting TRBD2. The CDR3 is 16 residues long. Germline CDR1 DFQATT, CDR2 SNEGSKA (reference sequence). Losses at the gene ends were 0 bases for V and 1 base for J; bases not matched to a gene: 5. As DNA, the CDR3 is TGCAGTGCTAGAGATCCACTAGCGGGCCGCACAGATACGCAGTATTTT. Translated, it gives CSARDPLAGRTDTQYF.

The chain combines TRBV6-1 with TRBJ2-1, with 9 bases identical to TRBD2. CDR1 is MNHNS and CDR2 is SASEGT in the germline V gene. The CDR3 length is 16 residues. The J segment lost 8 bases and the V segment lost 5 bases, leaving 13 bases of the junction unmatched. The CDR3 spells CASSTNLAGGWDEQFF. The CDR3 nucleotides are TGTGCCAGCAGTACCAATCTTGCGGGAGGGTGGGATGAGCAGTTCTTC.

This clonotype has only a few counts. V gene TRBV7-9 combines with J gene TRBJ2-3; D possibly matches TRBD1 or TRBD2 (5 bases each). Germline V lookup: CDR1 SEHNR, CDR2 FQNEAQ (reference sequence). The CDR3 covers 14 residues. V was shortened by 1 base and J by 4 bases, with 9 bases between the two germline ends. CDR3 loop: CASSLGDVPDTQYF. CDR3 coding DNA: TGTGCCAGCAGCTTAGGGGACGTCCCAGATACGCAGTATTTT.

This clonotype was counted at least ten times. V usage is TRBV27 and J usage is TRBJ2-7; D is ambiguous. This CDR3 contains 12 residues. V was clipped by 6 bases and J by 3 bases, with 9 bases between them. Per germline, CDR1 MNHEY and CDR2 SMNVEV (reference sequence). CDR3 residues: CASRGTGYEQYF. As DNA, the CDR3 is TGTGCCAGCAGGGGCACCGGCTACGAGCAGTACTTC.

The rearrangement uses TRBV7-9 and TRBJ1-2, with D perhaps matching TRBD1 (6 bases). V shed 4 bases and J shed 4 bases, with 16 bases lying between them. CDR1 SEHNR and CDR2 FQNEAQ come from the germline V gene (reference sequence). The CDR3 sequence is 15 residues long. The chain's CDR3 is CASSSLGGQGYGYTF. The CDR3 coding sequence is TGTGCCAGCAGCTCCCTCGGGGGGCAGGGCTATGGCTACACCTTC.

This clonotype came up many times. CDR3 sequence reads: CASSLVGRAPYNEQFF. CDR3 DNA: TGCGCCAGCAGCTTGGTCGGCAGGGCCCCTTACAATGAGCAGTTCTTC. J is TRBJ2-1 and V is TRBV5-1; a possible D gene is TRBD1 (5 bases). Germline V gene data show CDR1 as SGHRS and CDR2 as YFSETQ. The CDR3 contains 16 residues. V gave up 0 bases and J gave up 4 bases, with 14 bases separating them.